Shown below are 2 T cell receptor beta chains from a single sample sequenced in a study of cytomegalovirus exposure and HLA in healthy donors. Vbeta (60) and Jbeta (13) primers were used in the PCR. The protocol was immunoSEQ multiplex PCR, while the TCRdb copy is restricted to in-frame clones and leaves out a portion. The table includes around 160,000 clones, around 70% detected once. Specimen: PBMCs. The receptors shown here come from a man aged 18 to 29 in good health and CMV-seropositive.

The rearrangement uses TRBV5-1 and TRBJ1-2, with D uncertain. Germline CDR1 reads SGHRS; CDR2 reads YFSETQ. This CDR3 has 14 residues. With 7 bases removed from V and 0 bases from J, the gap between germline ends came to 13 bases. The CDR3 DNA reads as TGCGCCAGCTCCCCCGGGGAAGCTAACTATGGCTACACCTTC. Translated, it gives CASSPGEANYGYTF.

The chain is built from TRBV27 and TRBJ2-5; tentatively, D is TRBD1 (7 bases). The ends were cut back, 4 bases at V and 4 bases at J, with 19 bases in the middle. CDR1 is MNHEY and CDR2 is SMNVEV in the germline V gene (reference sequence). This CDR3 comprises 16 residues. CDR3 DNA: TGTGCCAGCAGTTCGTTACGACAGGGAGGCACAGAGACCCAGTACTTC. As protein: CASSSLRQGGTETQYF.